Listed below are T cell receptor beta chains from one sample, sequenced in a study of blood T cells in healthy people across ages. A single record per CDR3 protein comes from TCRdb applying MiXCR to the 5' RACE reads. This table holds more than 700,000 distinct CDR3 sequences, 46% found once. Sequencing input: blood. These receptors originate from an elderly man in good health. Both conserved end residues are part of each CDR3. The D gene is left open where the match is weak. Clone sizes are given selectively: once, few, many, or a class where the clone is expanded.

TRBV12-3/TRBV12-4,TRBJ2-5,.,TRBD1,CASSSTGGRGETQYF,TGTGCCAGCAGTTCGACAGGGGGCAGGGGGGAGACCCAGTACTTC
TRBV10-2,TRBJ2-1,.,.,CASAGTPYNEQFF,TGCGCCAGCGCCGGGACGCCCTACAATGAGCAGTTCTTC
TRBV7-2,TRBJ1-2,.,TRBD1,CASSLLPGTDYGYTF,TGTGCCAGCAGCCTATTGCCCGGGACAGACTATGGCTACACCTTC
TRBV6-5,TRBJ2-1,.,.,CASSLFREGNNNEQFF,TGTGCCAGCAGTCTCTTTCGGGAAGGAAACAACAATGAGCAGTTCTTC
TRBV18,TRBJ2-5,many,.,CASSPPFFETQYF,TGTGCCAGCTCACCACCTTTCTTCGAGACCCAGTACTTC
TRBV29-1,TRBJ2-7,.,TRBD2,CSVAVSGTYEQYF,TGCAGCGTTGCCGTCAGCGGGACCTACGAGCAGTACTTC
TRBV20-1,TRBJ2-5,.,.,CSAGMNAGISETQYF,TGCAGTGCTGGCATGAACGCCGGGATCTCAGAGACCCAGTACTTC
TRBV20-1,TRBJ1-1,.,.,CSAPNSAQSNTEAFF,TGCAGTGCCCCGAACTCGGCACAATCGAACACTGAAGCTTTCTTT
TRBV7-6,TRBJ2-3,.,TRBD2,CASSLGGPSAGGPVGMQYF,TGTGCCAGCAGCTTAGGGGGACCTTCAGCGGGAGGGCCTGTAGGTATGCAGTATTTT
TRBV10-3,TRBJ2-5,.,TRBD1,CVISDAGGGETQYF,TGTGTCATCAGCGACGCAGGGGGCGGTGAGACCCAGTACTTC
TRBV5-1,TRBJ2-3,few,.,CASSLGPGSRADTQYF,TGCGCCAGCAGCTTGGGTCCAGGGAGTCGCGCAGATACGCAGTATTTT
TRBV12-3/TRBV12-4,TRBJ2-7,few,TRBD1,CASSPTGQGVNLNYEQYF,TGTGCCAGCAGTCCAACTGGACAGGGAGTGAACCTGAACTACGAGCAGTACTTC
TRBV5-1,TRBJ2-7,.,TRBD1,CASSVAETGGEQYF,TGCGCCAGCAGCGTGGCCGAGACAGGGGGCGAGCAGTACTTC
TRBV20-1,TRBJ2-3,few,.,CSMILRGYQSTDTQYF,TGCAGCATGATCCTGAGGGGCTACCAAAGCACAGATACGCAGTATTTT
TRBV5-1,TRBJ2-7,few,.,CASSLDHGGYEQYF,TGCGCCAGCAGCTTGGACCACGGGGGCTACGAGCAGTACTTC
TRBV29-1,TRBJ2-3,few,TRBD2,CSIGRAGADTQYF,TGCAGCATTGGGAGAGCGGGAGCCGATACGCAGTATTTT
TRBV18,TRBJ2-1,few,TRBD1,CASSQQGLDEQFF,TGTGCCAGCTCGCAACAGGGGCTCGATGAGCAGTTCTTC
TRBV12-3/TRBV12-4,TRBJ2-7,.,.,CASSNAWGTYEQYF,TGTGCCAGCAGCAACGCGTGGGGGACCTACGAGCAGTACTTC
TRBV4-1,TRBJ1-5,once,.,CASSQVGRQPQHF,TGCGCCAGCAGCCAAGTAGGGCGTCAGCCCCAGCATTTT
TRBV20-1,TRBJ2-5,.,.,CSAPSQETQYF,TGCAGTGCTCCTAGCCAAGAGACCCAGTACTTC
TRBV27,TRBJ1-1,.,.,CASSNFRAAEAFF,TGTGCCAGCAGTAACTTCCGAGCGGCTGAAGCTTTCTTT
TRBV5-6,TRBJ2-1,few,.,CASGDFHGEQFF,TGTGCCAGCGGGGACTTCCATGGGGAGCAGTTCTTC
TRBV29-1,TRBJ2-5,few,.,CSVEEIPGNEQYF,TGCAGCGTTGAGGAAATCCCGGGAAATGAGCAGTACTTC